The subject of this entry is one TCR beta chain. What it binds is not known. The data derive from a study of STAT5B mutations in CD4+ large granular lymphocyte leukemia. In the authors' workflow: Lowest detectable productive clonotype frequency was 2.59 x 10-5. The method was immunoSEQ multiplex PCR; TCRdb's version includes in-frame clones alone and lacks a portion of them. V and J calls and clone size are copied from that table; D and trimming were computed from the DNA. The sample contains some 23,000 clones, 74% of which appear only once. Study-level findings and limits: Higher CD4+ than CD8+ T-LGLL clonality might reflect small sample size. Without putative leukemic clones, patient CD4-sorted repertoires remained more clonal than healthy CD4+ repertoires.

The TCR comes from a human donor in good health. The source material was CD4+ T cells from blood buffy coats.

The CDR3 coding sequence is TGTGCCAGCAGTTCGGGGGATACCTACAATGAGCAGTTCTTC. Residues: CASSSGDTYNEQFF. The chain joins TRBV2 to TRBJ2-1; a possible D gene is TRBD2 (6 bases). V was pared by 5 bases and J by 2 bases, with 10 bases between. In germline, CDR1 is SNHLY, CDR2 FYNNEI. This CDR3 comprises 14 residues.